This T cell receptor (beta chain) emerged from a study of OX40 agonist ivuxolimab in advanced cancers. Germline CDR1 is MDHEN and CDR2 is SYDVKM. V lost 5 bases to trimming and J lost 5 bases; unmatched junction nucleotides: 7. The CDR3 loop spans 14 amino acids. This clone was seen a single time. Measured with immunoSEQ multiplex PCR; TCRdb has only the in-frame clones, and not every one. The table lists fewer than 85,000 clones, more than 75% of them singletons. The clonotype originates from an adult with an advanced solid tumor such as melanoma, head and neck, liver or kidney cancer. The chain joins TRBV28 to TRBJ2-3; 7 nucleotides match TRBD1. The sample in question was CD4+ or CD8+ T cells sorted from blood, obtained in a trial of the OX40 agonist ivuxolimab. This CDR3 reads CASSTSTGVDTQYF. CDR3 sequence (DNA): TGTGCCAGCAGTACGTCCACAGGGGTAGATACGCAGTATTTT.